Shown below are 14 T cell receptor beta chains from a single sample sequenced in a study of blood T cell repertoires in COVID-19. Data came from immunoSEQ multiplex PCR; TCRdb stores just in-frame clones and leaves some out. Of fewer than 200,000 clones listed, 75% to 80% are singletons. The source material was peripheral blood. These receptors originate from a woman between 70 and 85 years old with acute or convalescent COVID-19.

CDR3 in amino acids: CASSLVLAVQETQYF. The CDR3 bases are TGTGCCAGCAGCTTAGTTCTAGCGGTCCAAGAGACCCAGTACTTC. V usage is TRBV7-2 and J usage is TRBJ2-5, with 7 bases aligning to TRBD2. Losses at the gene ends were 1 base for V and 1 base for J; bases not matched to a gene: 3. Germline CDR1 and CDR2: SGHTA and FQGNSA. This CDR3 is 15 amino acids long.

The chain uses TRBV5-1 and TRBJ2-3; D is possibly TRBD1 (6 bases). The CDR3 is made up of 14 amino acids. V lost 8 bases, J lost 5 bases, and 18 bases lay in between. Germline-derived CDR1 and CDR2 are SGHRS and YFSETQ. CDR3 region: CASRSRDIEDTQYF. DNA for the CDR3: TGCGCCAGTCGTTCCCGGGACATTGAAGATACGCAGTATTTT.

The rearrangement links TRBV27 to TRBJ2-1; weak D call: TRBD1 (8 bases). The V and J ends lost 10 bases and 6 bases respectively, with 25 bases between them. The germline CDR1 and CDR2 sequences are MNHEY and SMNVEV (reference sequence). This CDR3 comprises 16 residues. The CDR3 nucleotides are TGTGCCACCACACCAGGGGGCGGGAGTATTGGCAATGAGCAGTTCTTC. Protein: CATTPGGGSIGNEQFF.

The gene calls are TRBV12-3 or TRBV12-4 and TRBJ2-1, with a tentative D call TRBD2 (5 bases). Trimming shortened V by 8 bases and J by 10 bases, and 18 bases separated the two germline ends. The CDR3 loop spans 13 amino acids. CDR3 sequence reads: CASGQLLASEQFF. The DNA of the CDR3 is TGTGCCAGCGGGCAGCTCCTAGCTTCGGAGCAGTTCTTC.

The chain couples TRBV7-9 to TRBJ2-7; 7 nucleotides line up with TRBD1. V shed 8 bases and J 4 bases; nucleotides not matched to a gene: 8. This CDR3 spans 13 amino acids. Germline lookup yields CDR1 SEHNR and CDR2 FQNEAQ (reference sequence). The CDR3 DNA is TGTGCCAGCGGGGACAGCAATTCTTACGAGCAGTACTTC. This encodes CASGDSNSYEQYF.

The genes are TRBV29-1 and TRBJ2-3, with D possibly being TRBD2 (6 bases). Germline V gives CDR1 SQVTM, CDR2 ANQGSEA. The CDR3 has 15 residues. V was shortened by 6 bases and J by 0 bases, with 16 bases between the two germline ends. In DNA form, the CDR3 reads TGCAGCGTAACCACGGGTAGCGGAAGCACAGATACGCAGTATTTT. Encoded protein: CSVTTGSGSTDTQYF.

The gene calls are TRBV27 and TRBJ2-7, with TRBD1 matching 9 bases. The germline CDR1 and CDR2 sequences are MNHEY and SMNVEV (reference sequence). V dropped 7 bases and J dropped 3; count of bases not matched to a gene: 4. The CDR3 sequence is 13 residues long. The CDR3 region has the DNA TGTGCCAGCAAGGGACAGGGTAGCTACGAGCAGTACTTC. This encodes CASKGQGSYEQYF.

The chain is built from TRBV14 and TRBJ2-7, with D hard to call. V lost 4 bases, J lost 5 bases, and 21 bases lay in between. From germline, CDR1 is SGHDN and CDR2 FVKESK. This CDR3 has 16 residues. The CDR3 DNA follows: TGTGCCAGCAGCCGGCCTGGGCTGCAAGCAAGCCACGAGCAGTACTTC. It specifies CASSRPGLQASHEQYF. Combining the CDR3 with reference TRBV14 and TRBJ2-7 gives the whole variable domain EAGVTQFPSHSVIEKGQTVTLRCDPISGHDNLYWYRRVMGKEIKFLLHFVKESKQDESGMPNNRFLAERTGGTYSTLKVQPAELEDSGVYFCASSRPGLQASHEQYFGPGTRLTVT.

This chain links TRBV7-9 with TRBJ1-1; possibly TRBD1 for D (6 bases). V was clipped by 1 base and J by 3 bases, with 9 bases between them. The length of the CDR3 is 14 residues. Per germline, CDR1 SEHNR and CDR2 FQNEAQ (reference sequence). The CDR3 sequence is CASSLGRGDTEAFF. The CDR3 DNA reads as TGTGCCAGCAGCTTAGGCAGGGGTGACACTGAAGCTTTCTTT. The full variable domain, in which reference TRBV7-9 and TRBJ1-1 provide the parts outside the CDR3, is DTGVSQNPRHKITKRGQNVTFRCDPISEHNRLYWYRQTLGQGPEFLTYFQNEAQLEKSRLLSDRFSAERPKGSFSTLEIQRTEQGDSAMYLCASSLGRGDTEAFFGQGTRLTVV.

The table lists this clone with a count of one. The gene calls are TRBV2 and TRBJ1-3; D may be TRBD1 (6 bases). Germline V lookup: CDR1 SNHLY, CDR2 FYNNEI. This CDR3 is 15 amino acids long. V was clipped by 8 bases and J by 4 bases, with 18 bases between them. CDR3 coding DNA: TGTGCCAGCGGGGGACATGGGCCGGAGGGAAACACCATATATTTT. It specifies CASGGHGPEGNTIYF. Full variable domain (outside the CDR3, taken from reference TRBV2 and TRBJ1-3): EPEVTQTPSHQVTQMGQEVILRCVPISNHLYFYWYRQILGQKVEFLVSFYNNEISEKSEIFDDQFSVERPDGSNFTLKIRSTKLEDSAMYFCASGGHGPEGNTIYFGEGSWLTVV.

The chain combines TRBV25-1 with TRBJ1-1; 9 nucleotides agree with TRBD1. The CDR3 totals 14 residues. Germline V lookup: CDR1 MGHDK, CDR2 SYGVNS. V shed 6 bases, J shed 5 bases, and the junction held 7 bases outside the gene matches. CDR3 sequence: CASSLGQGRTEAFF. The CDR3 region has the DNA TGTGCCAGCAGCCTCGGACAGGGGAGGACTGAAGCTTTCTTT.

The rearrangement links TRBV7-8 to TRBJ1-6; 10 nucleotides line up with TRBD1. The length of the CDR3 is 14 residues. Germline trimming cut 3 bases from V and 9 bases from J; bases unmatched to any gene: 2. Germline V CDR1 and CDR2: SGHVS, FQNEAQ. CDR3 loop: CASSLGQGSSPLHF. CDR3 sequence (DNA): TGTGCCAGCAGCTTGGGACAGGGGAGTTCACCCCTCCACTTT.

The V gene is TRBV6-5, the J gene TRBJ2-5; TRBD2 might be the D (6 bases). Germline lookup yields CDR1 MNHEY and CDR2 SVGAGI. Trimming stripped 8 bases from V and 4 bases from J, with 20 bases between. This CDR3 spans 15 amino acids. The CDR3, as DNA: TGTGCCAGCCGGTGGGGAGGAGGGATGGGAGAGACCCAGTACTTC. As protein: CASRWGGGMGETQYF.

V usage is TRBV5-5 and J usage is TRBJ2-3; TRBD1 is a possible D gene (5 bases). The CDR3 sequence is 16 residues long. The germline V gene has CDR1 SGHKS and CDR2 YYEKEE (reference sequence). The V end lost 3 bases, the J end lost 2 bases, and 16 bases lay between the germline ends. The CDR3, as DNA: TGTGCCAGCAGCTCCCTAATAGCAGGGAACACAGATACGCAGTATTTT. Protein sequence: CASSSLIAGNTDTQYF.